Below, 24 T cell receptor beta chains from the same sample are listed, as sequenced in a study of vaccination effects on CD4 cells after COVID-19. After roughly 10 days in culture, the CD4+ T cells were isolated. Assay: immunoSEQ multiplex PCR; the TCRdb copy retains only in-frame clones and omits some. The table has tens of thousands of clones, roughly 80% seen once. No antigen has been identified for these receptors. The sample consisted of CD4+ T cells from PBMCs cultured without peptide, taken before COVID-19 vaccination. All receptors derive from a human donor who received a COVID-19 vaccine.

On this clone itself: Other DNA sequences in the sample encode the same CDR3. Here the CDR3 DNA reads TGTGCCAGCAGTGAGGGTGGGGGGCCGGGAGATACGCAGTATTTT. Residues: CASSEGGGPGDTQYF. This chain joins TRBV6-1 and TRBJ2-3; perhaps D is TRBD1 or TRBD2 (6 bases each). Germline loops: CDR1 MNHNS, CDR2 SASEGT. V dropped 3 bases and J dropped 5 bases, with 15 bases sitting between them. The CDR3 is 15 residues long.

This clone appeared a few times. This rearrangement joins TRBV28 to TRBJ1-3; D unclear. The germline CDR1 and CDR2 sequences are MDHEN and SYDVKM. This CDR3 comprises 14 residues. V lost 7 bases and J lost 0, with 10 bases in between. The CDR3 nucleotides are TGTGCCAGCATGACCGGTAGCTCTGGAAACACCATATATTTT. Protein sequence: CASMTGSSGNTIYF.

The V gene is TRBV6-5, the J gene TRBJ1-1; no definite D call. The CDR3 is made up of 14 amino acids. Germline values: CDR1 MNHEY, CDR2 SVGAGI. Trimming took 4 bases from V and 1 from J, leaving 10 bases between them. The CDR3 coding sequence is TGTGCCAGCAGTTCCAAGGGTGCGAACACTGAAGCTTTCTTT. It is translated as CASSSKGANTEAFF.

The V call is TRBV6-5, the J call TRBJ1-5; no clear D. Trimming removed 4 bases at V and 4 bases at J, with 8 bases between. CDR3 size: 13 residues. The germline V gene encodes CDR1 MNHEY and CDR2 SVGAGI. CDR3: CASSLANNQPQHF. As DNA, the CDR3 is TGTGCCAGCAGTTTGGCAAATAATCAGCCCCAGCATTTT.

V and J are TRBV4-1 and TRBJ1-1; no firm D call. Germline CDR1 is MGHRA and CDR2 is YSYEKL. V was trimmed by 3 bases and J by 3 bases, leaving 11 bases between them. CDR3 length: 14 residues. The CDR3: CASSQYLGYTEAFF. The CDR3, as DNA: TGCGCCAGCAGCCAGTATCTGGGGTACACTGAAGCTTTCTTT.

Only a few counts were recorded for this clone. The V gene is TRBV5-1, the J gene TRBJ1-1; D is unresolved. This CDR3 is 14 amino acids long. Germline V gene data show CDR1 as SGHRS and CDR2 as YFSETQ. Trimming pared 1 base from V and 4 bases from J, leaving 11 bases between. In nucleotides, the CDR3 is TGCGCCAGCAGCTTGATGATGGGGTCCACTGAAGCTTTCTTT. This sequence encodes CASSLMMGSTEAFF.

The CDR3 loop is CASSPAWTGQDGYTF. As DNA, the CDR3 is TGTGCCAGTAGCCCCGCCTGGACAGGGCAGGATGGCTACACCTTC. The chain carries TRBV19 and TRBJ1-2; 8 positions agree with TRBD1. The CDR3 length is 15 residues. V trimming: 6 bases; J trimming: 6 bases; junction bases outside the gene matches: 12. Germline-derived CDR1 and CDR2 are LNHDA and SQIVND (reference sequence).

The rearrangement links TRBV19 to TRBJ2-1; tentative D call: TRBD2 (6 bases). The CDR3 spans 12 residues. CDR1 LNHDA and CDR2 SQIVND come from the germline V gene (reference sequence). Trimming took off 7 bases at V and 9 bases at J, with 13 bases between the two ends. CDR3 coding DNA: TGTGCCAGTAAACCTGCGGAGGGTGAGCAGTTCTTC. The encoded protein is CASKPAEGEQFF.

J is TRBJ2-5 and V is TRBV3-1 (or the pseudogene TRBV3-2); weak D call: TRBD2 (7 bases). This CDR3 comprises 16 residues. CDR1 LGHDT and CDR2 YNNKEL come from the germline V gene (reference sequence). The ends were cut back, 5 bases at V and 1 base at J, with 17 bases in the middle. The CDR3 spells CASSYPGGPFQETQYF. For the CDR3, the DNA is TGTGCCAGCAGCTACCCGGGGGGCCCTTTCCAAGAGACCCAGTACTTC.

The rearrangement joins TRBV28 to TRBJ2-1, with 8 bases identical to TRBD2. Losses at the gene ends were 3 bases for V and 8 bases for J; bases not matched to a gene: 12. Germline V CDR1 and CDR2: MDHEN, SYDVKM. This CDR3 has 16 amino acids. CDR3: CASSLSSGGVYHEQFF. DNA for the CDR3: TGTGCCAGCAGTTTGTCGAGCGGGGGCGTGTACCATGAGCAGTTCTTC. Full variable domain (remainder filled in from reference TRBV28 and TRBJ2-1): DVKVTQSSRYLVKRTGEKVFLECVQDMDHENMFWYRQDPGLGLRLIYFSYDVKMKEKGDIPEGYSVSREKKERFSLILESASTNQTSMYLCASSLSSGGVYHEQFFGPGTRLTVL.

The chain couples TRBV5-6 to TRBJ2-7, with D tentatively TRBD1 (6 bases). This CDR3 is built from 14 residues. V dropped 2 bases and J dropped 4 bases, with 13 bases sitting between them. From germline, CDR1 is SGHDT and CDR2 YYEEEE. CDR3 DNA sequence: TGTGCCAGCAGCTTTTACAGGGTAGGGTACGAGCAGTACGTC. This translates into CASSFYRVGYEQYV.

This clone came up once. V is TRBV20-1 and J is TRBJ1-4, with a possible D match to TRBD1 (5 bases). V was shortened by 5 bases and J by 7 bases, with 14 bases between the two germline ends. Germline V gene lookup returns CDR1 DFQATT and CDR2 SNEGSKA (reference sequence). This CDR3 contains 13 residues. The CDR3 DNA reads as TGCAGTGCTGGTGGGCAGGGCGGTGAAAAACTGTTTTTT. It yields the protein CSAGGQGGEKLFF.

The V call is TRBV30, the J call TRBJ1-2; D call uncertain. Germline assignment: CDR1 GTSNPN and CDR2 SVGIG (reference sequence). Trimming shortened V by 2 bases and J by 8 bases, and 15 bases separated the two germline ends. There are 13 residues in the CDR3. DNA of the CDR3: TGTGCCTGGAGTCCGTACAACTCGGAAGGCTACACCTTC. Amino acid sequence: CAWSPYNSEGYTF. Full variable domain (rest looked up from reference TRBV30 and TRBJ1-2): SQTIHQWPATLVQPVGSPLSLECTVEGTSNPNLYWYRQAAGRGLQLLFYSVGIGQISSEVPQNLSASRPQDRQFILSSKKLLLSDSGFYLCAWSPYNSEGYTFGSGTRLTVV.

The rearrangement uses TRBV7-9 and TRBJ1-2, with D possibly being TRBD1 (5 bases). The V end was cut by 0 bases, the J end by 7 bases, with 12 bases between. CDR1 SEHNR and CDR2 FQNEAQ come from the germline V gene (reference sequence). The CDR3 spans 14 residues. CDR3 region: CASSLAGAGAGYTF. In DNA, the CDR3 is TGTGCCAGCAGCTTAGCAGGGGCCGGCGCTGGCTACACCTTC.

The chain joins TRBV6-6 to TRBJ1-6; TRBD1 matches at 8 bases. CDR3 size: 15 residues. The V gene end was trimmed by 6 bases and the J gene end by 9 bases; junction bases not matched to a gene: 10. Germline V CDR1 and CDR2: MNHNY, SVGAGI (reference sequence). In DNA form, the CDR3 reads TGTGCCAGCAGGGCCGGACAGGGTCTTAGTTCACCCCTCCACTTT. Protein sequence: CASRAGQGLSSPLHF.

The rearrangement joins TRBV5-1 to TRBJ1-5; D ambiguous. Germline V gene data show CDR1 as SGHRS and CDR2 as YFSETQ. Trimming took off 4 bases at V and 6 bases at J, with 11 bases between the two ends. This CDR3 is built from 13 residues. The CDR3 sequence is CASSRGLGQPQHF. In nucleotides, the CDR3 is TGCGCCAGCAGCCGGGGATTGGGTCAGCCCCAGCATTTT.

This chain links TRBV6-2 or TRBV6-3 with TRBJ2-1, with 8 positions matching TRBD2. J was trimmed by 10 bases and V by 4 bases; bases with no gene match: 18. There are 17 residues in the CDR3. CDR1 and CDR2 from the germline V gene are MNHEY and SVGEGT. CDR3 protein: CASSSLPGLVRPGEQFF. The CDR3 DNA follows: TGTGCCAGCAGTTCATTACCGGGACTAGTGAGGCCAGGAGAGCAGTTCTTC.

V and J are TRBV19 and TRBJ1-5; D possibly corresponds to TRBD1 (5 bases). Deletions cut 7 bases from V and 5 bases from J, with 9 bases between. The CDR3 length is 12 residues. Germline CDR1 and CDR2: LNHDA and SQIVND (reference sequence). DNA for the CDR3: TGTGCCAGTAAAGTAGGGGATCAGCCCCAGCATTTT. Encoded protein: CASKVGDQPQHF.

This chain links TRBV11-1 with TRBJ1-2, with D hard to call. The CDR3 covers 13 residues. The germline CDR1 and CDR2 sequences are SGHAT and FQDESV (reference sequence). Trimming stripped 3 bases from V and 3 bases from J, with 8 bases between. The CDR3 DNA is TGTGCCAGCAGCTTTAACAGTTACTATGGCTACACCTTC. Translation: CASSFNSYYGYTF.

The chain joins TRBV20-1 to TRBJ2-5; D call uncertain. The CDR3 is 15 residues long. Germline V gene data show CDR1 as DFQATT and CDR2 as SNEGSKA (reference sequence). V dropped 6 bases and J dropped 1 base, with 18 bases sitting between them. The CDR3 nucleotides are TGCAGTGCCAGTCGTCCAACGACTGGCCAAGAGACCCAGTACTTC. Amino acids: CSASRPTTGQETQYF.

This chain links TRBV24-1 with TRBJ2-7, with 12 bases fitting TRBD2. V was clipped by 4 bases and J by 4 bases; unmatched bases: 10. The germline V gene has CDR1 KGHDR and CDR2 SFDVKD. The CDR3 has 17 amino acids. The CDR3 nucleotides read TGTGCCACCAGTGACTATGTAAGACTAGCGGGGGATTACGAGCAGTACGTC. This sequence encodes CATSDYVRLAGDYEQYV.

The rearrangement links TRBV9 to TRBJ2-5; unclear D gene. V lost 4 bases and J lost 5, with 18 bases in between. The CDR3 contains 15 residues. Germline lookup yields CDR1 SGDLS and CDR2 YYNGEE. CDR3 sequence (DNA): TGTGCCAGCAGCCCCCCCGGGCAAAAGGCGGAGACCCAGTACTTC. This encodes CASSPPGQKAETQYF.

V usage is TRBV10-1 and J usage is TRBJ2-5, with TRBD1 identical over 7 bases. The CDR3 has 13 amino acids. From germline, CDR1 is WNHNN and CDR2 SYGVQD (reference sequence). J was trimmed by 6 bases and V by 6 bases; bases with no gene match: 7. The CDR3 spells CASRNGQDQTQYF. The CDR3 DNA reads as TGCGCCAGCAGGAATGGACAGGACCAGACCCAGTACTTC.

The rearrangement joins TRBV4-1 to TRBJ1-1, with D perhaps TRBD1 (5 bases). The germline CDR1 and CDR2 sequences are MGHRA and YSYEKL. This CDR3 contains 16 residues. Trimming took off 2 bases at V and 0 bases at J, with 13 bases between the two ends. The CDR3 loop is CASSQTPGRLNTEAFF. CDR3 DNA sequence: TGCGCCAGCAGCCAAACCCCGGGACGGTTGAACACTGAAGCTTTCTTT.